This record covers a single TCR beta chain. As yet, its antigen is unknown. This CDR3 has 16 amino acids. The germline CDR1 and CDR2 sequences are SEHNR and FQNEAQ (reference sequence). With 4 bases clipped from V and 4 bases from J, the junction kept 8 bases outside the gene matches. Produced via immunoSEQ multiplex PCR; TCRdb's table is partial and in-frame only. The table shows about 93,000 clones, with approximately 90% occurring only once. This specimen belongs to a study of T cell responses to AZD1222 COVID-19 vaccine. General study findings and limits: The donors showed a predominance of white British ancestry and of females, with possible underestimation of clonal diversity. Distributed over spike, vaccine-associated CD4 TCRs predominated at 160-218 and 743-854.

Combined were second doses at about 4 or about 12 weeks. V and J are TRBV7-9 and TRBJ1-4; 8 positions agree with TRBD1. Specimen: peripheral blood, collected 28 days after the second AZD1222 dose. The clonotype comes from an adult who received the AZD1222 COVID-19 vaccine. The CDR3, as DNA: TGTGCCAGCAGCTCCCGAACAGGGGGGTTTAATGAAAAACTGTTTTTT. Protein sequence: CASSSRTGGFNEKLFF. The variable domain in full, completed from reference TRBV7-9 and TRBJ1-4, reads DTGVSQNPRHKITKRGQNVTFRCDPISEHNRLYWYRQTLGQGPEFLTYFQNEAQLEKSRLLSDRFSAERPKGSFSTLEIQRTEQGDSAMYLCASSSRTGGFNEKLFFGSGTQLSVL.